Listed below are T cell receptor beta chains from one sample, sequenced in a study of Ad26.COV2.S vaccination and SARS-CoV-2 variants. Clones were read by immunoSEQ multiplex PCR, and TCRdb kept only the in-frame ones, dropping some. The table includes hundreds of thousands of clones, 80% to 90% detected once. Sample: peripheral blood, taken in a trial of Ad26.COV2.S vaccine versus placebo. The source is a person aged 18-60 years who received the Ad26.COV2.S COVID-19 vaccine or a placebo. CDR3s include the opening cysteine and the closing phenylalanine or tryptophan. D genes are given only for firm matches. Size is omitted from some rows. Given values are once, few, many or a class for expanded clones.

D gene	clone size	V gene	CDR3 length	J gene	CDR3 DNA	CDR3 protein
NA	NA	TRBV2	13	TRBJ2-1	TGTGCCAGCGGGCAGAGCTCCTACAATGAGCAGTTCTTC	CASGQSSYNEQFF
NA	NA	TRBV13	15	TRBJ2-3	TGTGCCAGCAGCAAGGACGGAGATAGCACAGATACGCAGTATTTT	CASSKDGDSTDTQYF
TRBD1	NA	TRBV19	17	TRBJ1-5	TGTGCCAGTAGCCGGGACAGGGGATATCTTAATGGTCAGCCCCAGCATTTT	CASSRDRGYLNGQPQHF
NA	once	TRBV30	12	TRBJ1-1	TGTGCCTGGTCGGGCGCAAATGGCGAAGCTTTCTTT	CAWSGANGEAFF
TRBD1	NA	TRBV19	14	TRBJ1-1	TGTGCCAGTAGTGTCGACAGGGGCGATACTGAAGCTTTCTTT	CASSVDRGDTEAFF
TRBD1	once	TRBV18	17	TRBJ2-6	TGTGCCAGCTCACGCCGGGACAGGGACTCTGGGGCCAACGTCCTGACTTTC	CASSRRDRDSGANVLTF
TRBD2	NA	TRBV5-1	15	TRBJ2-5	TGCGCCAGCAGCTTGGAAGCGGGAGAGTTGAAGACCCAGTACTTC	CASSLEAGELKTQYF
TRBD1	NA	TRBV6-5	15	TRBJ2-7	TGTGCCAGCAGACACGGACAGGTGAAGTCCTACGAGCAGTACTTC	CASRHGQVKSYEQYF
NA	NA	TRBV10-3	15	TRBJ1-3	TGTGCCATCAGTGAGTCCCCAGGGTCGGGAAACACCATATATTTT	CAISESPGSGNTIYF
TRBD1	NA	TRBV4-2	14	TRBJ1-1	TGTGCCAGCAGCCAAGATACAGGGGTAACTGAAGCTTTCTTT	CASSQDTGVTEAFF
NA	NA	TRBV4-3	16	TRBJ1-1	TGCGCCAGCAGCCCTTCGGGGGGCGGAGAGGGAACTGAAGCTTTCTTT	CASSPSGGGEGTEAFF
TRBD2	once	TRBV9	17	TRBJ2-5	TGTGCCAGCAGCGTAGGACTCCCGGGACTAGATGGAGAGACCCAGTACTTC	CASSVGLPGLDGETQYF
NA	NA	TRBV4-3	15	TRBJ1-1	TGCGCCAGCAGCCAAGATGAGGCGGTGAACACTGAAGCTTTCTTT	CASSQDEAVNTEAFF
TRBD1	NA	TRBV6-5	14	TRBJ2-1	TGTGCCAGCAGTCCGGGACAGGGGCCCAATGAGCAGTTCTTC	CASSPGQGPNEQFF
NA	NA	TRBV7-9	15	TRBJ2-2	TGTGCCAGCAGCTTAAAGAGCAGCTACACCGGGGAGCTGTTTTTT	CASSLKSSYTGELFF
TRBD1	NA	TRBV5-1	15	TRBJ2-1	TGCGCCAGCAGCTGGGGGATACAGAGGGGGCATGAGCAGTTCTTC	CASSWGIQRGHEQFF
TRBD1	NA	TRBV5-4	14	TRBJ1-4	TGTGCCAGCAGCTCGCAGGGGGCTTTGGAAAAACTGTTTTTT	CASSSQGALEKLFF
NA	few	TRBV28	11	TRBJ1-1	TGTGCCAGCAGTGGGGGCAGTGAAGCTTTCTTT	CASSGGSEAFF
TRBD2	NA	TRBV7-8	13	TRBJ2-1	TGTGCCAGCGGGCGGGAGAACTACAATGAGCAGTTCTTC	CASGRENYNEQFF
TRBD1	NA	TRBV5-1	15	TRBJ1-1	TGCGCCAGCAGCTTGGGGACAGGCATGAACACTGAAGCTTTCTTT	CASSLGTGMNTEAFF